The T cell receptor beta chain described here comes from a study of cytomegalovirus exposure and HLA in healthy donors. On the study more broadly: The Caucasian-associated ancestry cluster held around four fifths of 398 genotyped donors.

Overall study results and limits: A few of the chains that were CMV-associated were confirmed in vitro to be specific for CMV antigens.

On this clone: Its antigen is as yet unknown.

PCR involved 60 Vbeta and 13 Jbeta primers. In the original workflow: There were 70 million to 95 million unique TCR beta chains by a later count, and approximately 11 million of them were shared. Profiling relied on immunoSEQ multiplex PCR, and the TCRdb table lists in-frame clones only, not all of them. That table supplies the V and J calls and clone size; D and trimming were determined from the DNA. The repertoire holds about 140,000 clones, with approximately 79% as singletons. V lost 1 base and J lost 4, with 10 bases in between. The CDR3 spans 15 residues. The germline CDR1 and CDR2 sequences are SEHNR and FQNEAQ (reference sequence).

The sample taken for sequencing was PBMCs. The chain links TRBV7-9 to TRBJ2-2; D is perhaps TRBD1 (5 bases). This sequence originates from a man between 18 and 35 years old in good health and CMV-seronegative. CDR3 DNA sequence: TGTGCCAGCAGCTTAGGGACATACGTCACCGGGGAGCTGTTTTTT. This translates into CASSLGTYVTGELFF.